This T cell receptor (beta chain) originates from a study of T cells in Graves' hyperthyroidism and ophthalmopathy. Researchers took RNA transcripts and amplified the TCR beta CDR3 regions from them. HTBI primers were the set used in a first-round RT-PCR of the TCR CDR3. One entry per CDR3 protein, called by TCRdb with MiXCR from the multiplex PCR reads. The sample has under 600,000 distinct CDR3 sequences; around 16% are singletons. The sample holds a few counts of this clonotype. The CDR3 covers 13 residues. Germline loops: CDR1 SQVTM, CDR2 ANQGSEA. V gave up 1 base and J gave up 2 bases, with 8 bases separating them.

The rearrangement joins TRBV29-1 to TRBJ2-5, with D uncertain. The TCR originated in a woman in her thirties or forties with Graves' ophthalmopathy. The sequenced sample was blood. CDR3 sequence: CSVEVGQQETQYF. The CDR3, as DNA: TGCAGCGTTGAAGTAGGGCAACAAGAGACCCAGTACTTC.